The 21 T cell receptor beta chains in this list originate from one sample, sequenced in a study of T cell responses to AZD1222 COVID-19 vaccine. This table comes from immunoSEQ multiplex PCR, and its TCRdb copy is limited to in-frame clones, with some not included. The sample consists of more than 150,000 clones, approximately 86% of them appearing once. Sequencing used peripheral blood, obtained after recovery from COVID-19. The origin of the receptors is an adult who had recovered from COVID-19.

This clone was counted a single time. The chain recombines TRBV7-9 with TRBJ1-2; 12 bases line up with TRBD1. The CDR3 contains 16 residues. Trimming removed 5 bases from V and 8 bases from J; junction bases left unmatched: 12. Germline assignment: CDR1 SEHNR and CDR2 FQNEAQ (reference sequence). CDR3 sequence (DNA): TGTGCCAGCAGCCTTGAACTGGGCGGGACAGGGGGCGGCTACACCTTC. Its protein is CASSLELGGTGGGYTF.

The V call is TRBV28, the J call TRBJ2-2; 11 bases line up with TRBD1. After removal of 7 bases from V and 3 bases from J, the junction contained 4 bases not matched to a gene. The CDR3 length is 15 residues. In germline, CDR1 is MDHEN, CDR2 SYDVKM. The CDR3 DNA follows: TGTGCCAGCATTGGACAGGGGGCGTACACCGGGGAGCTGTTTTTT. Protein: CASIGQGAYTGELFF.

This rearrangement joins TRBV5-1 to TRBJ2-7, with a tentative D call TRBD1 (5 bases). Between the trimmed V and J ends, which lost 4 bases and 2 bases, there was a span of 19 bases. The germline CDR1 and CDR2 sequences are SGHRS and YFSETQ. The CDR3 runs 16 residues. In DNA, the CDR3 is TGCGCCAGCAGCCCCCAACGACAGAGACAGACCTACGAGCAGTACTTC. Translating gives CASSPQRQRQTYEQYF.

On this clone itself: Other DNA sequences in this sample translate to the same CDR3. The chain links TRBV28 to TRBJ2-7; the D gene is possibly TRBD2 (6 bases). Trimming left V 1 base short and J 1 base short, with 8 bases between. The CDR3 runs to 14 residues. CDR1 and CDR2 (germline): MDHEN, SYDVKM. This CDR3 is CASSLLAGSYEQYF. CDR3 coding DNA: TGTGCCAGCAGTTTATTGGCGGGGTCCTACGAGCAGTACTTC.

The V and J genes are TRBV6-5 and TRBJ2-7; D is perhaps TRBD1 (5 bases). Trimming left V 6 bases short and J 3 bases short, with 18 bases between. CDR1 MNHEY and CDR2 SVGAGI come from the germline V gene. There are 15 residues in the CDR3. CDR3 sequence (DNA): TGTGCCAGCAGCCAAGCTTTAACAGGATACTACGAGCAGTACTTC. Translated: CASSQALTGYYEQYF.

CDR3 in amino acids: CASSLSPGDRTDTQYF. CDR3 DNA: TGTGCCAGCAGCTTGTCCCCGGGGGACCGCACAGATACGCAGTATTTT. The chain recombines TRBV5-4 with TRBJ2-3, with D possibly TRBD2 on 6 matching bases. With 1 base removed from V and 1 base from J, the gap between germline ends came to 13 bases. The CDR3 contains 16 residues. Germline V gene lookup returns CDR1 SGHNT and CDR2 YYREEE (reference sequence).

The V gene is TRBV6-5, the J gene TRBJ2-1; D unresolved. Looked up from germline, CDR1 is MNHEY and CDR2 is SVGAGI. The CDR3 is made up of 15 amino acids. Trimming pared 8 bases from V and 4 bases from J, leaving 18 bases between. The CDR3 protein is CASGHVGSLYNEQFF. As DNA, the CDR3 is TGTGCCAGCGGCCATGTAGGTTCGTTATACAATGAGCAGTTCTTC.

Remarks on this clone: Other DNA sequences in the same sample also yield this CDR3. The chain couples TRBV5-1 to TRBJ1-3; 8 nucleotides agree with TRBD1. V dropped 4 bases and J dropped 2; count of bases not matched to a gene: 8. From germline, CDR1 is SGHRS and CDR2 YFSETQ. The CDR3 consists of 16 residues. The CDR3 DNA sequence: TGCGCCAGCAGCCCTCGGACAGGGCAGGCTGGAAACACCATATATTTT. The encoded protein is CASSPRTGQAGNTIYF.

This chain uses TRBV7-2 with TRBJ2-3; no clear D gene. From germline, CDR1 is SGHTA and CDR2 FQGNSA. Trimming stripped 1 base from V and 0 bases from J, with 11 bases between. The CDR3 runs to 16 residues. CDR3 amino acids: CASSLGLSHSTDTQYF. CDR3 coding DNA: TGTGCCAGCAGCTTAGGACTTAGCCATAGCACAGATACGCAGTATTTT.

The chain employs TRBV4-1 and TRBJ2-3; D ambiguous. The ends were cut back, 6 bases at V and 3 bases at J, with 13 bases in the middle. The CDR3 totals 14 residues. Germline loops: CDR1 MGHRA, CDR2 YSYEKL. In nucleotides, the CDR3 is TGCGCCAGCAGACCGGATTACTTAACAGATACGCAGTATTTT. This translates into CASRPDYLTDTQYF.

CDR3 sequence (DNA): TGTGCCAGCAGCTTAGAGCTAGCGGGGGGCCCAGATACGCAGTATTTT. The encoded protein is CASSLELAGGPDTQYF. This chain joins TRBV7-9 and TRBJ2-3; 11 bases align to TRBD2. The germline V gene has CDR1 SEHNR and CDR2 FQNEAQ (reference sequence). CDR3 size: 16 residues. V shed 1 base, J shed 4 bases, and the junction held 4 bases outside the gene matches.

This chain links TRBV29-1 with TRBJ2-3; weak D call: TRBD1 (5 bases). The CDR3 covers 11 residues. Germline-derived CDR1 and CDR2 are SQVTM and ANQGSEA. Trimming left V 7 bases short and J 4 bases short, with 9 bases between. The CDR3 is CSATAPDTQYF. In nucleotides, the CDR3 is TGCAGCGCGACAGCGCCAGATACGCAGTATTTT.

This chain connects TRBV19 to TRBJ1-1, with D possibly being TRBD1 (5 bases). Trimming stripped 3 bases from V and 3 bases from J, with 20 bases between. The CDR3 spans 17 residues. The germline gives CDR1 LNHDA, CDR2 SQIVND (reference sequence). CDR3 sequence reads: CASSIRSRGGGHTEAFF. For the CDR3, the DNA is TGTGCCAGTAGTATCCGGTCGAGGGGCGGTGGGCACACTGAAGCTTTCTTT.

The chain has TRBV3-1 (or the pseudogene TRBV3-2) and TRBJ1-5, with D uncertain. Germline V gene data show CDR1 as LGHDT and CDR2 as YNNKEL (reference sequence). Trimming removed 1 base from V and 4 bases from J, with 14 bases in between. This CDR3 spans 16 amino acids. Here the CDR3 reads CASSQGKGFSNQPQHF. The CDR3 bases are TGTGCCAGCAGCCAAGGTAAAGGGTTTTCTAATCAGCCCCAGCATTTT.

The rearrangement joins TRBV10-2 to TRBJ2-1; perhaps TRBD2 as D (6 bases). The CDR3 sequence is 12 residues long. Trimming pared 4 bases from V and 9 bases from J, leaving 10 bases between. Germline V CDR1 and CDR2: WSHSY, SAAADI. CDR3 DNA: TGCGCCAGCAGTGGACTAGATATTGAGCAGTTCTTC. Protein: CASSGLDIEQFF.

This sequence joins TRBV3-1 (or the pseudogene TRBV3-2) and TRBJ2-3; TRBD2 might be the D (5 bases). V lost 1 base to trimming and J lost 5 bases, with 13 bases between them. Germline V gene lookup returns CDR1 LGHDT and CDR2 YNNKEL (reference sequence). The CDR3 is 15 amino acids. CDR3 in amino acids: CASSQGGVAGDTQYF. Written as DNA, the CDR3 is TGTGCCAGCAGCCAAGGGGGAGTAGCTGGAGATACGCAGTATTTT.

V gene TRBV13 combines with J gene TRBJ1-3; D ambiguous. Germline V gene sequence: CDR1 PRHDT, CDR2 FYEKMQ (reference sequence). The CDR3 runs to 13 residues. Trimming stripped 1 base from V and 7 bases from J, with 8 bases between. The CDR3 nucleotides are TGTGCCAGCAGCTTAGACAATTACAACACCATATATTTT. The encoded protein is CASSLDNYNTIYF.

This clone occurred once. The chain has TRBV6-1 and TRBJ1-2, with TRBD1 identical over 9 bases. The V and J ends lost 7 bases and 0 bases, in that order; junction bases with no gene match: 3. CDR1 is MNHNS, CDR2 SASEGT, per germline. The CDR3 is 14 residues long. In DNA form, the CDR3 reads TGTGCCAGCACGGGACAGGGCGCTAACTATGGCTACACCTTC. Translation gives CASTGQGANYGYTF.

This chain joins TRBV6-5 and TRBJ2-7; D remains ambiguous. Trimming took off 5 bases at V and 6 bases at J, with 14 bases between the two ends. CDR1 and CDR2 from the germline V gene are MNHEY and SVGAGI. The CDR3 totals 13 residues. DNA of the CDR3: TGTGCCAGCAGTATCAGGCCTGGAGTCGAGCAGTACTTC. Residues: CASSIRPGVEQYF.

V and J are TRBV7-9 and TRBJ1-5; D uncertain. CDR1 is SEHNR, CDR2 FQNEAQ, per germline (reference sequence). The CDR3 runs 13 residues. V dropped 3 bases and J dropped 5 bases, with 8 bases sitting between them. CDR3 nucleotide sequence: TGTGCCAGCAGCTTGGGGAGAGATCAGCCCCAGCATTTT. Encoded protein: CASSLGRDQPQHF.

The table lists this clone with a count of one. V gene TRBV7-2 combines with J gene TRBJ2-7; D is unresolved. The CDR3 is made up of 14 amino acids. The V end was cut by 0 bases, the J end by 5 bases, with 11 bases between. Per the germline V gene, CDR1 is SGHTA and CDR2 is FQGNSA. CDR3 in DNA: TGTGCCAGCAGCTTAGCGCCGGCACGGGACGAGCAGTACTTC. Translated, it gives CASSLAPARDEQYF.